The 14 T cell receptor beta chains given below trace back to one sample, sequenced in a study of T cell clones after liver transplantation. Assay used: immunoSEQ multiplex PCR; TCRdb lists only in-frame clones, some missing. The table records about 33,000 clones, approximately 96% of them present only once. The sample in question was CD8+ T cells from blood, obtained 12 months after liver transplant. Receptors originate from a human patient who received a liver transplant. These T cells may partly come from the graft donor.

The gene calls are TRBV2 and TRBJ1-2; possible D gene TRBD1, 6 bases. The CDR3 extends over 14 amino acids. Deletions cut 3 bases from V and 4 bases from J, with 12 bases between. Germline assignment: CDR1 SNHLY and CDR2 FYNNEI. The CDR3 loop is CASSEGGASYGYTF. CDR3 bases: TGTGCCAGCAGTGAGGGGGGCGCGAGCTATGGCTACACCTTC.

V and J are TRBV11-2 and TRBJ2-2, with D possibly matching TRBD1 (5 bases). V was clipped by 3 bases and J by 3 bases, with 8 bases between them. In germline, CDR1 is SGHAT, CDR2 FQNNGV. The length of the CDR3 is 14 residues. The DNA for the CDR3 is TGTGCCAGCAGCTTCGGACATGACACCGGGGAGCTGTTTTTT. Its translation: CASSFGHDTGELFF.

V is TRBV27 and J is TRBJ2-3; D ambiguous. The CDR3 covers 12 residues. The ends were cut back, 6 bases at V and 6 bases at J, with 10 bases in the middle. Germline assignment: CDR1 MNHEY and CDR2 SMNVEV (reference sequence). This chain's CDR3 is CASSKVADTQYF. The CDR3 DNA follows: TGTGCCAGCAGCAAGGTCGCCGATACGCAGTATTTT.

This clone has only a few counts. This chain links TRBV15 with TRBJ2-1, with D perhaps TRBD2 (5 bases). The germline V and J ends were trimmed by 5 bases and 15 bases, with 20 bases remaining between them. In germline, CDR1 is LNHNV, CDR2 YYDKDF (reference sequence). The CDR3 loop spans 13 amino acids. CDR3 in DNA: TGTGCCACCAGCCAGGCGGGCCTGGGGTTTTGGTTCTTC. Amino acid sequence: CATSQAGLGFWFF.

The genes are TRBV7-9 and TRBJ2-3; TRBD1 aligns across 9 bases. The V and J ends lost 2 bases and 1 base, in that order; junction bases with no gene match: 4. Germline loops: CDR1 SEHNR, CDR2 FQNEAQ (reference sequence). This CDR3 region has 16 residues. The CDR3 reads CASSLPRTGGTDTQYF. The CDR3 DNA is TGTGCCAGCAGCTTACCGAGGACAGGGGGCACAGATACGCAGTATTTT.

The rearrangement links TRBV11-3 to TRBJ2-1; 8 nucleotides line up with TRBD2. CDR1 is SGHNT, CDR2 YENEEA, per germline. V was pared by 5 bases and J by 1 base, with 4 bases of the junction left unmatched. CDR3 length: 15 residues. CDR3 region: CASSNQRGSYNEQFF. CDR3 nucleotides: TGTGCCAGCAGCAACCAGCGGGGGTCCTACAATGAGCAGTTCTTC. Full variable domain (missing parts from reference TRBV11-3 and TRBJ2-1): EAGVVQSPRYKIIEKKQPVAFWCNPISGHNTLYWYLQNLGQGPELLIRYENEEAVDDSQLPKDRFSAERLKGVDSTLKIQPAELGDSAVYLCASSNQRGSYNEQFFGPGTRLTVL.

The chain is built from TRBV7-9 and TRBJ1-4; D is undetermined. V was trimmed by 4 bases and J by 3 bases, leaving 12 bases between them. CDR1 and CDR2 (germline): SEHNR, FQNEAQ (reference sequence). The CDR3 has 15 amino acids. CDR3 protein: CASSSANTPNEKLFF. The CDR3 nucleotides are TGTGCCAGCAGCTCGGCGAACACACCTAATGAAAAACTGTTTTTT. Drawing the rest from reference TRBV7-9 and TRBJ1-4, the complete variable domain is DTGVSQNPRHKITKRGQNVTFRCDPISEHNRLYWYRQTLGQGPEFLTYFQNEAQLEKSRLLSDRFSAERPKGSFSTLEIQRTEQGDSAMYLCASSSANTPNEKLFFGSGTQLSVL.

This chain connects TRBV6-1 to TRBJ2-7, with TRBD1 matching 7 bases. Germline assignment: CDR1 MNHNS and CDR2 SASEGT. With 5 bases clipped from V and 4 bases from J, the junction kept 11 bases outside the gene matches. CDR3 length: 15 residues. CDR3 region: CASSQVRGRGYEQYF. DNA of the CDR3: TGTGCCAGCAGTCAGGTCCGGGGCAGGGGGTACGAGCAGTACTTC.

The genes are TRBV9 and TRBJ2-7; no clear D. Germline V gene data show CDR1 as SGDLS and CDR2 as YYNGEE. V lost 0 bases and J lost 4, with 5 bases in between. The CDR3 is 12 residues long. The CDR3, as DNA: TGTGCCAGCAGCGTAGAAGGATACGAGCAGTACTTC. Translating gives CASSVEGYEQYF.

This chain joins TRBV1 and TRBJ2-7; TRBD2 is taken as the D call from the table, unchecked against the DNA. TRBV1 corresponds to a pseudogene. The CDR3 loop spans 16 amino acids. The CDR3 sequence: CTSSQDLERISYEQYF. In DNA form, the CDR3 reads TGCACCAGCAGCCAAGATCTAGAGCGGATCTCCTACGAGCAGTACTTC.

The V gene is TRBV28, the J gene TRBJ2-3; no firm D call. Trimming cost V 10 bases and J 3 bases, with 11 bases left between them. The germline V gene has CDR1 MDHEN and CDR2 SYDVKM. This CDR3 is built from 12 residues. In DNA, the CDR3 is TGTGCCACCTCAGACAAGACAGATACGCAGTATTTT. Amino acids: CATSDKTDTQYF.

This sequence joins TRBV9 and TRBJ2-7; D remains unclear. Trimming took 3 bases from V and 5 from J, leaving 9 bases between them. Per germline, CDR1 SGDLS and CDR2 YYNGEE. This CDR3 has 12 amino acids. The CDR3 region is CASSGTSDEQYF. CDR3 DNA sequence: TGTGCCAGCAGCGGCACATCAGACGAGCAGTACTTC.

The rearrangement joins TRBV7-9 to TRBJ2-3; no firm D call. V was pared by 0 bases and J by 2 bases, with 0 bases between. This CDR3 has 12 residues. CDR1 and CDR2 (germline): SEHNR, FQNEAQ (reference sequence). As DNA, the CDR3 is TGTGCCAGCAGCTTAGCCACAGATACGCAGTATTTT. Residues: CASSLATDTQYF.

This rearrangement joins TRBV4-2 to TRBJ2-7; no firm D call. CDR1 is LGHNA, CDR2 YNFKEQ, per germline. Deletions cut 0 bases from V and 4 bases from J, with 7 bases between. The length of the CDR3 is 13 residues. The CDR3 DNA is TGTGCCAGCAGCCAAGAGCGACCTTACGAGCAGTACTTC. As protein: CASSQERPYEQYF.